This is a list of T cell receptor beta chains from one sample in a study of T cells in Graves' hyperthyroidism and ophthalmopathy. MiXCR was run by TCRdb on the multiplex PCR reads, yielding one entry per CDR3 protein. Found here are almost 35,000 distinct CDR3 sequences, around half of them singletons; the top ten hold more than 25%. Sequences were obtained from blood. The origin of the receptors is a woman in her forties with Graves' ophthalmopathy. Each CDR3 is given with its conserved first and last residue. D genes are given only for firm matches. Some rows mark clone size as missing; the rest say once, few, many or name a class of expanded clone.

D | J | size | V | CDR3 | DNA
TRBD1 | TRBJ1-1 | many | TRBV4-1 | CASSQEALFGTGMNTEAFF | TGCGCCAGCAGCCAAGAGGCACTCTTCGGGACAGGGATGAACACTGAAGCTTTCTTT
NA | TRBJ2-5 | many | TRBV20-1 | CSARENPLAPGVQETQYF | TGCAGTGCTAGGGAGAATCCGCTAGCGCCAGGAGTCCAAGAGACCCAGTACTTC
TRBD2 | TRBJ2-3 | NA | TRBV19 | CASSIATGTSGRGDTQYF | TGTGCCAGTAGTATAGCTACAGGGACTAGCGGGAGAGGTGATACGCAGTATTTT
TRBD2 | TRBJ2-1 | medium-sized | TRBV24-1 | CATSAAGTSDVNEQFF | TGTGCCACCAGTGCAGCCGGGACTAGCGATGTGAATGAGCAGTTCTTC
TRBD2 | TRBJ2-7 | many | TRBV20-1 | CSAPSGLAGGRYEQYF | TGCAGTGCCCCCTCAGGGCTAGCGGGAGGAAGATACGAGCAGTACTTC
NA | TRBJ2-3 | NA | TRBV18 | CASSPPRAGGTDTQYF | TGTGCCAGCTCACCACCCAGGGCGGGTGGCACAGATACGCAGTATTTT
NA | TRBJ1-3 | NA | TRBV19 | CASTDGTLEDTIYF | TGTGCCAGTACGGACGGGACCTTAGAAGACACCATATATTTT
TRBD2 | TRBJ2-7 | NA | TRBV19 | CASSVLAESYGQYF | TGTGCCAGTAGTGTTCTAGCGGAATCGTACGGGCAGTACTTC
NA | TRBJ2-5 | NA | TRBV7-2 | CAGSPSADTQYF | TGTGCCGGCAGCCCTAGTGCAGATACGCAGTACTTC
NA | TRBJ2-5 | few | TRBV2 | CARGAIGETQYF | TGTGCCAGAGGGGCGATCGGGGAGACCCAGTACTTC
NA | TRBJ1-1 | NA | TRBV14 | CASSQDTENTEAFF | TGTGCCAGCAGCCAAGATACGGAGAACACTGAAGCTTTCTTT
NA | TRBJ1-6 | many | TRBV4-1 | CASSQEAPGVSPLHF | TGCGCCAGCAGCCAAGAAGCCCCGGGGGTCTCACCCCTCCACTTT
TRBD2 | TRBJ2-1 | NA | TRBV6-5 | CASSYSSGTGHEQFF | TGTGCCAGCAGTTACTCGAGCGGGACGGGGCATGAGCAGTTCTTC